These 25 T cell receptor beta chains share one sample of origin, sequenced in a study of shared clonotypes between healthy human individuals. The method was immunoSEQ multiplex PCR; TCRdb's version includes in-frame clones alone and lacks a portion of them. The sample includes about 2 million clones, roughly 94% of them seen just once. Sequencing was carried out using naive CD4+ T cells sorted from blood. Specified subset: CD45RA+ positively selected. The receptors here all came from a man aged 18 to 30 in good health.

The chain has TRBV7-9 and TRBJ1-1; 10 bases agree with TRBD1. After removal of 2 bases from V and 5 bases from J, the junction contained 8 bases not matched to a gene. The CDR3 length is 16 residues. Germline V CDR1 and CDR2: SEHNR, FQNEAQ (reference sequence). CDR3 region: CASSLTWDRGVTEAFF. The CDR3 coding sequence is TGTGCCAGCAGCTTAACGTGGGACAGGGGCGTTACTGAAGCTTTCTTT.

The chain joins TRBV23-1 to TRBJ2-7; TRBD1 aligns across 7 bases. TRBV23-1 is classed as an ORF, of uncertain function. The V and J ends lost 3 bases and 5 bases, in that order; junction bases with no gene match: 7. The CDR3 consists of 14 residues. CDR3 loop: CASSHPDRFHEQYF. Written as DNA, the CDR3 is TGCGCCAGCAGTCACCCGGACAGGTTCCACGAGCAGTACTTC.

The chain is built from TRBV7-9 and TRBJ2-5, with 7 bases aligning to TRBD1. CDR3 length: 14 amino acids. V lost 8 bases and J lost 4; bases outside the gene matches: 10. From germline, CDR1 is SEHNR and CDR2 FQNEAQ (reference sequence). CDR3 loop: CASGSSGQRETQYF. DNA for the CDR3: TGTGCCAGCGGATCTTCGGGACAGAGAGAGACCCAGTACTTC.

The chain uses TRBV4-2 and TRBJ2-1, with D perhaps being TRBD1 or TRBD2 (6 bases each). The CDR3 is 16 residues long. Germline CDR1 is LGHNA and CDR2 is YNFKEQ. With 0 bases removed from V and 7 bases from J, the gap between germline ends came to 16 bases. CDR3 in amino acids: CASSQDRGPRINEQFF. In DNA, the CDR3 is TGTGCCAGCAGCCAAGATCGGGGGCCCCGGATTAATGAGCAGTTCTTC.

To note about this clone: Other DNA sequences in the same sample also yield this CDR3. The CDR3 coding sequence is TGTGCCAGCAGTTTAAGGAGTAATCAGCCCCAGCATTTT. Encoded protein: CASSLRSNQPQHF. This chain connects TRBV27 to TRBJ1-5; no reliable D call. Germline V gene data show CDR1 as MNHEY and CDR2 as SMNVEV (reference sequence). V was trimmed by 2 bases and J by 4 bases, leaving 6 bases between them. The CDR3 has 13 amino acids.

A remark on this clone: This sequence may be a read error, since a much larger clone differs from it by one base. The V call is TRBV6-1, the J call TRBJ2-4; 8 positions agree with TRBD2. Germline V gene lookup returns CDR1 MNHNS and CDR2 SASEGT. This CDR3 spans 17 amino acids. After removal of 3 bases from V and 1 base from J, the junction contained 8 bases not matched to a gene. DNA for the CDR3: TGTGCCAGCAGTGAGTCGAACGGGAGGGCGGCCAAAAACATTCAGTACTTC. Amino acids: CASSESNGRAAKNIQYF.

The chain has TRBV7-2 and TRBJ2-2; TRBD1 matches at 9 bases. Germline V CDR1 and CDR2: SGHTA, FQGNSA. CDR3 length: 16 amino acids. After removal of 1 base from V and 4 bases from J, the junction contained 4 bases not matched to a gene. The CDR3, as DNA: TGTGCCAGCAGCTTAGGAGGGACAGGGCCCACCGGGGAGCTGTTTTTT. It translates to CASSLGGTGPTGELFF.

J is TRBJ2-7 and V is TRBV27; 8 positions agree with TRBD1. The CDR3 runs to 19 residues. Germline CDR1 is MNHEY and CDR2 is SMNVEV (reference sequence). J gave up 7 bases and V 0 bases, and 20 bases lay outside the gene matches. The CDR3 DNA sequence: TGTGCCAGCAGTTTATCAGTTAAGGCAGGGGGCACCGAACACGGGGAGCAGTACTTC. It specifies CASSLSVKAGGTEHGEQYF.

V and J are TRBV28 and TRBJ1-6; D might be TRBD1 (5 bases). The CDR3 extends over 14 amino acids. Between the trimmed V and J ends, which lost 6 bases and 8 bases, there was a span of 14 bases. Germline lookup yields CDR1 MDHEN and CDR2 SYDVKM. The CDR3: CASRPGSSYSPLHF. The CDR3 DNA reads TGTGCCAGCAGGCCAGGGAGTAGTTATTCACCCCTCCACTTT.

J is TRBJ2-7 and V is TRBV28, with D tentatively TRBD1 or TRBD2 (5 bases each). The CDR3 is 15 residues long. The germline V gene encodes CDR1 MDHEN and CDR2 SYDVKM. Trimming pared 3 bases from V and 2 bases from J, leaving 14 bases between. CDR3 DNA: TGTGCCAGCAGTTTCGGGACGGGGCATGCCTACGAGCAGTACTTC. Its translation: CASSFGTGHAYEQYF.

The J gene is TRBJ1-1, the V gene TRBV5-6, with D hard to call. There are 17 residues in the CDR3. V lost 0 bases, J lost 0 bases, and 15 bases lay in between. Germline CDR1 reads SGHDT; CDR2 reads YYEEEE. The CDR3, as DNA: TGTGCCAGCAGCTTGGGGAATCCCACAGTAATGAACACTGAAGCTTTCTTT. Its translation is CASSLGNPTVMNTEAFF.

The chain uses TRBV27 and TRBJ2-5; D is perhaps TRBD1 (7 bases). Germline V gene sequence: CDR1 MNHEY, CDR2 SMNVEV (reference sequence). CDR3 length: 15 residues. V lost 3 bases and J lost 7, with 18 bases in between. This chain's CDR3 is CASSFSGGMWGTQYF. The CDR3 DNA is TGTGCCAGCAGTTTTTCAGGGGGGATGTGGGGGACCCAGTACTTC.

The chain uses TRBV6-5 and TRBJ2-3, with D hard to call. Deletions cut 10 bases from V and 5 bases from J, with 10 bases between. There are 11 residues in the CDR3. The germline V gene encodes CDR1 MNHEY and CDR2 SVGAGI. The DNA for the CDR3 is TGTGCCACCCGCCGAGGAGATACGCAGTATTTT. Protein product: CATRRGDTQYF.

This clone showed up just once. The chain has TRBV4-1 and TRBJ1-4; 9 bases align to TRBD1. This CDR3 comprises 16 residues. V gave up 4 bases and J gave up 4 bases; unmatched junction bases: 7. Germline values: CDR1 MGHRA, CDR2 YSYEKL. The chain's CDR3 is CASSRGSGQGNEKLFF. The CDR3 DNA reads as TGCGCCAGCAGCCGGGGGTCGGGACAGGGTAATGAAAAACTGTTTTTT.

V usage is TRBV10-3 and J usage is TRBJ2-5; D is unclear. Germline CDR1 and CDR2: ENHRY and SYGVKD. This CDR3 is 13 amino acids long. V lost 4 bases, J lost 2 bases, and 8 bases lay in between. The CDR3 DNA reads TGTGCCATCAGTGTTTATGAGCAAGAGACCCAGTACTTC. It encodes CAISVYEQETQYF.

The rearrangement uses TRBV11-3 and TRBJ2-2; no clear D gene. Germline CDR1 and CDR2: SGHNT and YENEEA. The CDR3 loop spans 13 amino acids. Trimming took 5 bases from V and 1 from J, leaving 5 bases between them. CDR3 amino acids: CASSGWNTGELFF. The CDR3 DNA sequence: TGTGCCAGCAGCGGCTGGAACACCGGGGAGCTGTTTTTT. The full variable domain, completed using reference TRBV11-3 and TRBJ2-2, is EAGVVQSPRYKIIEKKQPVAFWCNPISGHNTLYWYLQNLGQGPELLIRYENEEAVDDSQLPKDRFSAERLKGVDSTLKIQPAELGDSAVYLCASSGWNTGELFFGEGSRLTVL.

V and J are TRBV5-8 and TRBJ1-2; 8 bases are a match to TRBD1. CDR3 size: 14 residues. Germline-derived CDR1 and CDR2 are SGHTS and YDEGEE. Germline trimming cut 4 bases from V and 4 bases from J; bases unmatched to any gene: 6. The CDR3 reads CASSTTGVPYGYTF. For the CDR3, the DNA is TGTGCCAGCAGCACGACAGGGGTACCCTATGGCTACACCTTC.

V is TRBV6-1 and J is TRBJ1-6, with D maybe TRBD1 (5 bases). V lost 8 bases and J lost 9, with 14 bases in between. CDR3 length: 13 amino acids. The germline V gene encodes CDR1 MNHNS and CDR2 SASEGT. Here the CDR3 DNA reads TGTGCCAGCCGTCCGGGACTTGGTTCACCCCTCCACTTT. It codes for CASRPGLGSPLHF.

The J gene is TRBJ1-1, the V gene TRBV10-3, with D unresolved. Germline V gene data show CDR1 as ENHRY and CDR2 as SYGVKD. Trimming removed 10 bases at V and 1 base at J, with 16 bases between. The CDR3 totals 14 residues. CDR3 sequence: CATADKQRNTEAFF. CDR3 bases: TGTGCCACCGCAGACAAGCAAAGGAACACTGAAGCTTTCTTT.

On this clone itself: The sample carries other DNA sequences with the same CDR3. This chain joins TRBV5-1 and TRBJ2-5, with D perhaps TRBD1 (5 bases). The CDR3 spans 14 residues. Per the germline V gene, CDR1 is SGHRS and CDR2 is YFSETQ. V lost 0 bases and J lost 2, with 8 bases in between. CDR3 in DNA: TGCGCCAGCAGCTTGGAGGGGCCACAAGAGACCCAGTACTTC. Its translation is CASSLEGPQETQYF.

The V gene is TRBV19, the J gene TRBJ1-1, with D perhaps matching TRBD1 (5 bases). CDR3 length: 15 amino acids. V was clipped by 5 bases and J by 3 bases, with 16 bases between them. Germline-derived CDR1 and CDR2 are LNHDA and SQIVND (reference sequence). CDR3 nucleotide sequence: TGTGCCAGTAGTGGCTGGGGGGAAGACGACACTGAAGCTTTCTTT. Its translation is CASSGWGEDDTEAFF.

Remarks on this clone: An end of the junction does not agree with germline; a read error may underlie this. V and J are TRBV28 and TRBJ1-1; 7 bases are a match to TRBD1. Germline V gene lookup returns CDR1 MDHEN and CDR2 SYDVKM. This CDR3 region has 12 residues. The CDR3 protein is CASSFPDRAVRF. In DNA form, the CDR3 reads TGTGCCAGCAGTTTCCCAGACAGGGCGGTTCGGTTT.

On this clone: This sample also contains other DNA sequences that code for the same CDR3. The rearrangement joins TRBV4-1 to TRBJ2-3, with D hard to call. Germline CDR1 is MGHRA and CDR2 is YSYEKL. There are 15 residues in the CDR3. Trimming removed 8 bases at V and 1 base at J, with 16 bases between. Here the CDR3 reads CASSQVGSRTDTQYF. DNA for the CDR3: TGCGCCAGCTCACAAGTTGGCAGCCGCACAGATACGCAGTATTTT.

The CDR3 DNA is TGTGCCAGCTCACCACCGGGACAGGGTATGACTAACTATGGCTACACCTTC. It encodes CASSPPGQGMTNYGYTF. The chain recombines TRBV18 with TRBJ1-2, with TRBD1 matching 9 bases. The V gene's germline CDR1 is KGHSH and CDR2 LQKENI. Trimming at V came to 0 bases and at J to 0 bases, leaving 5 bases not matched to a gene. The CDR3 contains 17 residues.

This clone has more than one count but fewer than ten. This chain links TRBV6-5 with TRBJ2-7, with D perhaps given as TRBD1 or TRBD2 (5 bases each). The germline V and J ends were trimmed by 8 bases and 3 bases, with 14 bases remaining between them. Germline values: CDR1 MNHEY, CDR2 SVGAGI. The CDR3 is made up of 13 amino acids. CDR3 region: CASWERDGYEQYF. CDR3 nucleotides: TGTGCCAGCTGGGAGAGGGACGGCTACGAGCAGTACTTC.